This T cell receptor (beta chain) was profiled in a study of blood T cell repertoires in COVID-19. Trimming cost V 6 bases and J 7 bases, with 9 bases left between them. From germline, CDR1 is PRHDT and CDR2 FYEKMQ (reference sequence). The CDR3 is made up of 12 amino acids. Here immunoSEQ multiplex PCR was the method, and the copy in TCRdb shows in-frame clones only, minus some. The data hold 300,000 to 350,000 clones, with around 90% observed a single time. The chain uses TRBV13 and TRBJ2-2, with TRBD2 as a possible D gene (5 bases). The TCR was taken from a woman under 30 with acute COVID-19. Sequenced input: PBMCs or T cells enriched from blood (not recorded which). The CDR3 nucleotides read TGTGCCAGCAGGTACACTAGCGGGGAGCTGTTTTTT. It encodes CASRYTSGELFF.